A selection of T cell receptor beta chains follows, all from one sample in a study of shared T cell receptors in the human thymus. The data were produced by immunoSEQ multiplex PCR, yet TCRdb's version contains in-frame clones alone and is incomplete. The profile shows hundreds of thousands of clones, approximately 87% of them singletons. In addition, the sample was reused for a study of human thymus T cells.

Material for sequencing was thymocytes. The receptors derive from a boy younger than two with a congenital heart defect. Both conserved end residues are part of each CDR3. The D gene is left open where the match is weak. Size is stated for part of the rows, as once, few or many counts, or as a class when the clone is expanded.

CASSFFPGLAGDTGELFF	TGTGCCAGCAGTTTTTTCCCCGGGCTAGCGGGAGACACCGGGGAGCTGTTTTTT	TRBJ2-2	TRBD2	.	TRBV28
CSVGLRAEAFF	TGCAGCGTTGGGTTGCGGGCTGAAGCTTTCTTT	TRBJ1-1	.	few	TRBV29-1
CASSSRDLGSGANVLTF	TGTGCCAGCAGCTCCCGGGATCTTGGCTCTGGGGCCAACGTCCTGACTTTC	TRBJ2-6	.	.	TRBV7-8
CASSLDLDRGRVDYGYTF	TGTGCCAGCAGCTTGGATTTGGACAGGGGGCGCGTGGACTATGGCTACACCTTC	TRBJ1-2	TRBD1	.	TRBV5-4
CASSLVGPAGNGYTF	TGTGCCAGCAGCTTAGTAGGCCCGGCAGGGAATGGCTACACCTTC	TRBJ1-2	.	.	TRBV7-9
CASSHSGGPGRQYF	TGTGCCAGCAGCCACTCAGGCGGGCCCGGCCGTCAGTACTTC	TRBJ2-7	.	.	TRBV4-2
CASGHLAPDTQYF	TGTGCCAGCGGTCATCTAGCTCCAGATACGCAGTATTTT	TRBJ2-3	.	once	TRBV9
CAGTLFTGEETQYF	TGTGCCGGAACGCTCTTTACGGGAGAAGAGACCCAGTACTTC	TRBJ2-5	.	.	TRBV30
CASSSPLTSGSEQFF	TGTGCCAGCAGCTCCCCCTTGACTAGCGGGAGTGAGCAGTTCTTC	TRBJ2-1	TRBD2	.	TRBV4-2
CASSPPGRGGYEQYF	TGTGCCAGCAGCCCACCAGGGAGGGGAGGCTACGAGCAGTACTTC	TRBJ2-7	TRBD2	.	TRBV7-2
CASSPSLGRLRRAYNEQFF	TGCGCCAGCAGCCCAAGTTTAGGGAGATTACGGCGTGCCTACAATGAGCAGTTCTTC	TRBJ2-1	.	.	TRBV4-3
CASSSRDRGSYEQYF	TGTGCCAGCTCATCCCGGGACAGGGGTTCCTACGAGCAGTACTTC	TRBJ2-7	TRBD1	.	TRBV18
CASSLRGPDTQYF	TGTGCCAGCAGCTTGCGGGGGCCAGATACGCAGTATTTT	TRBJ2-3	.	.	TRBV7-7
CASSESAGGEQFF	TGCGCCAGCAGTGAGTCGGCCGGCGGTGAGCAGTTCTTC	TRBJ2-1	.	.	TRBV10-2
CASSIEERPNQETQYF	TGTGCCAGTAGTATAGAAGAGCGGCCTAATCAAGAGACCCAGTACTTC	TRBJ2-5	.	.	TRBV19
CASSQVETGRHQPQHF	TGCGCCAGCAGCCAAGTTGAGACAGGGAGGCATCAGCCCCAGCATTTT	TRBJ1-5	TRBD1	few	TRBV4-1
CASARWGGLLDIPLTYTF	TGTGCCAGCGCAAGATGGGGGGGCCTACTCGACATACCCTTGACCTACACCTTC	TRBJ1-2	.	once	TRBV27
CASSRGGGRTDTQYF	TGTGCCAGCAGCCGAGGGGGCGGGAGGACAGATACGCAGTATTTT	TRBJ2-3	.	.	TRBV7-8
CASTSGRADTQYF	TGTGCTAGTACTAGCGGGAGGGCAGATACGCAGTATTTT	TRBJ2-3	TRBD2	.	TRBV12-5
CASSFSGIQETQYF	TGTGCCAGCAGCTTTAGCGGGATCCAAGAGACCCAGTACTTC	TRBJ2-5	TRBD2	.	TRBV7-2
CASSLVYSYEQYF	TGTGCCAGCAGCTTAGTTTACTCCTACGAGCAGTACTTC	TRBJ2-7	.	once	TRBV11-3
CASSLCCGEDPYNEQFF	TGCGCCAGCAGCTTGTGCTGTGGGGAGGACCCCTACAATGAGCAGTTCTTC	TRBJ2-1	.	.	TRBV5-1
CASSLSIRGQSGRFF	TGTGCCAGCAGTTTATCCATACGGGGACAGTCGGGCCGGTTTTTT	TRBJ1-4	TRBD1	few	TRBV28
CASSSQGGNQPQHF	TGTGCCAGCAGCTCACAGGGTGGCAATCAGCCCCAGCATTTT	TRBJ1-5	.	few	TRBV5-6
CASRPPALNSGASSEQYF	TGTGCCAGCAGACCCCCAGCCCTGAATAGCGGAGCTTCGTCCGAGCAGTACTTC	TRBJ2-7	.	once	TRBV27
CASSHPLAGGPLDNEQFF	TGCGCCAGCAGCCACCCACTAGCGGGAGGGCCTTTGGACAATGAGCAGTTCTTC	TRBJ2-1	TRBD2	.	TRBV4-1
CASSLVEGQAPLSGNTIYF	TGTGCCAGCAGCTTAGTAGAGGGACAGGCTCCCCTCTCTGGAAACACCATATATTTT	TRBJ1-3	TRBD1	.	TRBV11-2
CASSRGPSNYEQYF	TGTGCCAGCAGTCGAGGGCCTAGCAACTACGAGCAGTACTTC	TRBJ2-7	.	.	TRBV28
CASSGGLAGEGTGELFF	TGTGCCAGCAGTGGGGGACTAGCGGGAGAGGGCACCGGGGAGCTGTTTTTT	TRBJ2-2	TRBD2	.	TRBV2
CASSLGGQGVCEAFF	TGTGCCAGCAGCTTGGGAGGACAGGGGGTGTGTGAAGCTTTCTTT	TRBJ1-1	TRBD1	.	TRBV5-8
CASSPLGSIQYF	TGTGCCAGCAGTCCCCTGGGGAGCATTCAGTACTTC	TRBJ2-4	.	.	TRBV2
CASSIVYDRVAKNIQYF	TGTGCCAGTAGTATAGTGTACGACAGGGTTGCCAAAAACATTCAGTACTTC	TRBJ2-4	TRBD1	.	TRBV19
CASSFEAGGYEQYF	TGTGCCAGCAGCTTTGAGGCAGGGGGGTACGAGCAGTACTTC	TRBJ2-7	.	.	TRBV5-8
CASSQEPLDRGAYEQYF	TGCGCCAGCAGCCAAGAGCCCCTGGACAGGGGGGCTTACGAGCAGTACTTC	TRBJ2-7	TRBD1	.	TRBV4-1
CATSKFQDRRRIPQGSETQYF	TGTGCCACCAGCAAGTTCCAGGACAGAAGAAGGATCCCGCAGGGTTCAGAGACCCAGTACTTC	TRBJ2-5	.	.	TRBV15
CASRNSSGRWNTEAFF	TGTGCCAGCAGGAACAGTTCAGGGAGGTGGAACACTGAAGCTTTCTTT	TRBJ1-1	.	.	TRBV13
CASSERGNEQFF	TGCGCCAGCAGTGAAAGGGGCAATGAGCAGTTCTTC	TRBJ2-1	.	.	TRBV10-2
CSVISDRVETQYF	TGCAGCGTAATATCGGACAGGGTGGAGACCCAGTACTTC	TRBJ2-5	TRBD1	once	TRBV29-1
CASSPLEIHQETQYF	TGCGCCAGCAGCCCCCTAGAGATCCACCAAGAGACCCAGTACTTC	TRBJ2-5	.	once	TRBV5-1
CASSAGGIQETQYF	TGTGCCAGCAGCGCAGGGGGGATACAAGAGACCCAGTACTTC	TRBJ2-5	.	.	TRBV9
CASSPREGGTGGAGNTIYF	TGTGCCAGCAGCCCGAGAGAGGGAGGGACAGGGGGAGCTGGAAACACCATATATTTT	TRBJ1-3	TRBD1	.	TRBV11-2
CASSPGQIYEQYF	TGTGCCAGCTCACCAGGGCAGATCTACGAGCAGTACTTC	TRBJ2-7	.	.	TRBV18